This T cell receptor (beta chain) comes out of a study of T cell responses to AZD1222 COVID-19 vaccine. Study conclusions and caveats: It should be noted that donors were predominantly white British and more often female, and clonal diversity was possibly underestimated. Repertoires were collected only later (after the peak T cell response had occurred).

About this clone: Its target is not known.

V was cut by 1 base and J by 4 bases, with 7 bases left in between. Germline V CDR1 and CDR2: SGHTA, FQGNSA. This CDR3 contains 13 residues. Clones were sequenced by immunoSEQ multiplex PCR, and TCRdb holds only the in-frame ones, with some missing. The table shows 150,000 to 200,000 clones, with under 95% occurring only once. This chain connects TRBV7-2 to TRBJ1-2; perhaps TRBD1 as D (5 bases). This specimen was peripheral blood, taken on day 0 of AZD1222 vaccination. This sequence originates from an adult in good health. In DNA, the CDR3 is TGTGCCAGCAGCTTAGGGGGGGGCTATGGCTACACCTTC. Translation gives CASSLGGGYGYTF.